Listed below are T cell receptor beta chains from one sample, sequenced in a study of human T cells and chemical hapten exposure. TCRdb recomputed calls from the RACE reads with MiXCR, one row per CDR3 protein. Counted here are 45,000 to 65,000 distinct CDR3 sequences, 8% to 10% occurring once; the ten biggest clones make up roughly 8.8%. Specimen: whole blood, collected in connection with sensitization to the hapten diphenylcyclopropenone (DPC). These receptors all stem from a man aged 40-50 years with alopecia areata. Some clones in this sample may be carry-over from other donors' samples. CDR3s include the opening cysteine and the closing phenylalanine or tryptophan. The order of the fields is J gene, V gene, D gene, clone size, CDR3 protein, CDR3 DNA. D genes are given only for firm matches. Clone size is stated in some rows and not others, as once, few, many or a class when expanded.

j_call: TRBJ2-1
v_call: TRBV2
d_call: TRBD2
clone_size: many
cdr3_aa: CASNPAGGRGNEQFF
cdr3_nt: TGTGCCAGCAATCCAGCGGGAGGGAGAGGCAATGAGCAGTTCTTC

j_call: TRBJ1-1
v_call: TRBV18
d_call: .
clone_size: .
cdr3_aa: CASSPWGMNTEALF
cdr3_nt: TGTGCCAGCTCACCATGGGGAATGAACACTGAAGCTTTATTT

j_call: TRBJ2-1
v_call: TRBV28
d_call: TRBD2
clone_size: many
cdr3_aa: CASSRLAGNYNEQFF
cdr3_nt: TGTGCCAGCAGTCGACTAGCGGGAAACTACAATGAGCAGTTCTTC

j_call: TRBJ1-4
v_call: TRBV4-1
d_call: .
clone_size: .
cdr3_aa: CASSRKERRHEKLFF
cdr3_nt: TGCGCCAGCAGCCGAAAGGAGAGGCGTCATGAAAAACTGTTTTTT

j_call: TRBJ2-3
v_call: TRBV4-1
d_call: TRBD2
clone_size: few
cdr3_aa: CASSHFTGAHTSGGATDTQYF
cdr3_nt: TGCGCCAGCAGCCACTTCACAGGGGCCCACACTAGCGGGGGGGCCACAGATACGCAGTATTTT

j_call: TRBJ2-1
v_call: TRBV7-9
d_call: TRBD2
clone_size: many
cdr3_aa: CASSSGTSGKDEQFF
cdr3_nt: TGTGCCAGCAGCTCCGGAACTAGCGGGAAGGATGAGCAGTTCTTC

j_call: TRBJ2-1
v_call: TRBV20-1
d_call: .
clone_size: many
cdr3_aa: CSARVWSPPGNEQFF
cdr3_nt: TGCAGTGCTAGAGTTTGGAGTCCGCCGGGCAATGAGCAGTTCTTC

j_call: TRBJ2-1
v_call: TRBV28
d_call: .
clone_size: few
cdr3_aa: CASSIIRGEQFF
cdr3_nt: TGTGCCAGCAGTATCATTAGGGGTGAGCAGTTCTTC

j_call: TRBJ2-4
v_call: TRBV29-1
d_call: .
clone_size: many
cdr3_aa: CSVRETLAKNIQYF
cdr3_nt: TGCAGCGTTCGGGAGACCCTAGCCAAAAACATTCAGTACTTC

j_call: TRBJ2-2
v_call: TRBV5-1
d_call: TRBD1
clone_size: many
cdr3_aa: CASSRKSGPGGFTNTGELFF
cdr3_nt: TGCGCCAGCAGCCGGAAGAGTGGACCAGGGGGTTTCACGAACACCGGGGAGCTGTTTTTT